One sample yielded the 23 T cell receptor beta chains listed below, sequenced in a study of blood T cells in healthy people across ages. For the second PCR, which ran for about 6 to 12 cycles, a sample-barcoded 5' primer and a J-beta primer mix were used. In TCRdb, the 5' RACE reads were re-called with MiXCR into one record per CDR3 protein. Of approximately 960,000 distinct CDR3 sequences listed, roughly 29% are singletons. These sequences were also reported in another study, on T cells of mothers and their children.

The source material was blood. These receptors were collected from a woman aged 35 to 49 in good health.

This rearrangement joins TRBV3-1 to TRBJ2-5; 10 nucleotides match TRBD2. With V trimmed by 3 bases and J by 5 bases, 9 bases remained unmatched. This CDR3 has 16 residues. Germline V lookup: CDR1 LGHDT, CDR2 YNNKEL (reference sequence). In DNA, the CDR3 is TGTGCCAGCAGCCAGAGACAAGCGGGGGGGTGGGAGACCCAGTACTTC. The encoded protein is CASSQRQAGGWETQYF.

CDR3 region: CSARGQGLDTQYF. The CDR3 region has the DNA TGCAGTGCTAGAGGACAGGGTCTAGATACGCAGTATTTT. This chain connects TRBV20-1 to TRBJ2-3; the match to TRBD1 covers 7 bases. This CDR3 has 13 amino acids. The ends lost 1 base at V and 5 bases at J; junction bases unmatched: 3. Looked up from germline, CDR1 is DFQATT and CDR2 is SNEGSKA (reference sequence).

This clonotype was detected a few times. This CDR3 reads CASGGQPNEQFF. The CDR3, as DNA: TGTGCCAGCGGAGGACAGCCCAATGAGCAGTTCTTC. The chain uses TRBV3-1 and TRBJ2-1; possible D gene TRBD1, 6 bases. The CDR3 is 12 residues long. Germline CDR1 and CDR2: LGHDT and YNNKEL (reference sequence). V was cut by 8 bases and J by 6 bases, with 11 bases left in between.

This clonotype has ten or more counts. It is unclear where the CDR3 begins or ends on the DNA, so no DNA is shown, and the CDR3 is as TCRdb lists it. V gene TRBV6-5 combines with J gene TRBJ1-5. Per the germline V gene, CDR1 is MNHEY and CDR2 is SVGAGI. The CDR3 is made up of 15 amino acids, end residues included. The CDR3 is CASSSSDESNQPQHF.

This clonotype was observed a few times. This rearrangement joins TRBV12-3 or TRBV12-4 to TRBJ1-2, with D possibly matching TRBD1 (5 bases). CDR3 length: 14 residues. The V gene lost 6 bases and the J gene lost 6 bases, with 17 bases spanning the gap. CDR3 bases: TGTGCCAGCAGCCCGGGGGGGGGACCGAATGGCTACACCTTC. Translation gives CASSPGGGPNGYTF.

This rearrangement joins TRBV7-2 to TRBJ2-3; a weak D match, TRBD2 (5 bases). With 5 bases removed from V and 2 bases from J, the gap between germline ends came to 11 bases. The CDR3 totals 14 residues. In germline, CDR1 is SGHTA, CDR2 FQGNSA. The CDR3 DNA is TGTGCCAGCAGCCCCGACTATCTCACAGATACGCAGTATTTT. Amino acid sequence: CASSPDYLTDTQYF.

In nucleotides, the CDR3 is TGTGCCAGCAGCGCGGACAGGGGGACCCTTAACTATGGCTACACCTTC. This translates into CASSADRGTLNYGYTF. The V gene is TRBV9, the J gene TRBJ1-2; 10 bases fit TRBD1. The CDR3 spans 16 residues. V gave up 3 bases and J gave up 1 base; unmatched junction bases: 6. Germline CDR1 and CDR2: SGDLS and YYNGEE.

The chain couples TRBV4-3 to TRBJ1-5; no reliable D call. Per germline, CDR1 LGHNA and CDR2 YSLEER. Between the trimmed V and J ends, which lost 0 bases and 0 bases, there was a span of 9 bases. This CDR3 is built from 16 residues. The CDR3 protein is CASSQERRPSNQPQHF. The CDR3 DNA is TGCGCCAGCAGCCAAGAACGCCGGCCTAGCAATCAGCCCCAGCATTTT.

This clonotype has a count of ten or more. The gene calls are TRBV6-5 and TRBJ1-2, with D possibly being TRBD1 (6 bases). Per germline, CDR1 MNHEY and CDR2 SVGAGI. CDR3 size: 11 residues. Trimming cost V 11 bases and J 8 bases, with 15 bases left between them. The CDR3 spells CASGQGRGYTF. The CDR3 DNA sequence: TGTGCCTCTGGGCAGGGGAGGGGCTACACCTTC.

This clonotype was observed at least ten times. The V gene is TRBV4-3, the J gene TRBJ2-7, with 7 positions matching TRBD1. The J segment lost 3 bases and the V segment lost 1 base, leaving 6 bases of the junction unmatched. Germline-derived CDR1 and CDR2 are LGHNA and YSLEER. There are 15 residues in the CDR3. As DNA, the CDR3 is TGCGCCAGCAGCCAAGCAACAGGGGCTGTCTACGAGCAGTACTTC. Amino acid sequence: CASSQATGAVYEQYF.

The table lists this clonotype with a few counts. The chain recombines TRBV4-3 with TRBJ2-2, with TRBD2 identical over 10 bases. There are 16 residues in the CDR3. Germline V gene data show CDR1 as LGHNA and CDR2 as YSLEER. Trimming removed 4 bases from V and 1 base from J; junction bases left unmatched: 3. CDR3 bases: TGCGCCAGCAGCCTTCTAGCGGGGGAGAACACCGGGGAGCTGTTTTTT. Its protein product is CASSLLAGENTGELFF.

The V and J genes are TRBV27 and TRBJ2-5; 8 bases map to TRBD2. The germline gives CDR1 MNHEY, CDR2 SMNVEV (reference sequence). The CDR3 has 13 residues. Trimming at V came to 5 bases and at J to 11 bases, leaving 10 bases not matched to a gene. CDR3 sequence: CASSIDRREEQYF. In DNA form, the CDR3 reads TGTGCCAGCAGTATAGACAGGCGGGAGGAGCAGTACTTC.

The sample holds a few counts of this clonotype. The chain couples TRBV12-3 or TRBV12-4 to TRBJ2-4; the match to TRBD1 covers 9 bases. The J call could be wrong; TRBJ2-5 is a better fit for the DNA end. The CDR3 spans 16 residues. CDR3 nucleotides: TGTGCCAGCAGTATCCGGACAGGGGCCCCCGTCGAGACCCAGTACTTC. Protein: CASSIRTGAPVETQYF.

This sequence joins TRBV7-3 and TRBJ1-6; possibly TRBD1 for D (5 bases). The CDR3 loop spans 14 amino acids. The V end lost 3 bases, the J end lost 7 bases, and 10 bases lay between the germline ends. Germline V gene lookup returns CDR1 SGHTA and CDR2 FQGTGA. CDR3 region: CASSFGTANSPLHF. DNA for the CDR3: TGTGCCAGCAGCTTCGGGACGGCGAATTCACCCCTCCACTTT.

This clonotype was counted at least ten times. V gene TRBV27 combines with J gene TRBJ2-5; D is possibly TRBD2 (7 bases). Trimming took off 0 bases at V and 4 bases at J, with 15 bases between the two ends. The germline V gene encodes CDR1 MNHEY and CDR2 SMNVEV (reference sequence). CDR3 length: 16 residues. The CDR3 bases are TGTGCCAGCAGTTTATCGAGGGGGAGGGGAGGAGAGACCCAGTACTTC. Translation: CASSLSRGRGGETQYF.

There are many counts of this clonotype. V and J are TRBV15 and TRBJ2-5, with 7 bases identical to TRBD1. CDR1 is LNHNV and CDR2 is YYDKDF in the germline V gene (reference sequence). The CDR3 consists of 14 residues. J gave up 5 bases and V 1 base, and 4 bases lay outside the gene matches. CDR3 sequence: CATSRGQGRETQYF. DNA for the CDR3: TGTGCCACCAGCAGAGGACAGGGCCGCGAGACCCAGTACTTC.

In the case of this clonotype: Germline is not matched at one junction end, which may reflect a read error. The rearrangement links TRBV29-1 to TRBJ2-7; TRBD1 aligns across 11 bases. Germline values: CDR1 SQVTM, CDR2 ANQGSEA. This CDR3 is built from 14 residues. The CDR3 protein is CSVELRDRGYERYF. DNA for the CDR3: TGCAGCGTTGAACTCCGGGACAGGGGGTACGAGCGGTACTTC.

This chain links TRBV7-2 with TRBJ2-7, with 8 bases fitting TRBD2. Germline V gives CDR1 SGHTA, CDR2 FQGNSA. The V and J ends lost 4 bases and 3 bases, in that order; junction bases with no gene match: 8. The CDR3 is made up of 15 amino acids. The CDR3 coding sequence is TGTGCCAGCAGCTATAGCGTCGGGGGGGGCTACGAGCAGTACTTC. This gives the protein CASSYSVGGGYEQYF.

This clonotype has more than one count but fewer than ten. This sequence joins TRBV20-1 and TRBJ2-3, with D possibly being TRBD2 (6 bases). Trimming stripped 1 base from V and 1 base from J, with 15 bases between. CDR1 DFQATT and CDR2 SNEGSKA come from the germline V gene (reference sequence). There are 16 residues in the CDR3. This chain's CDR3 is CSARGVRGWGTDTQYF. Here the CDR3 DNA reads TGCAGTGCTAGAGGAGTTCGGGGGTGGGGCACAGATACGCAGTATTTT.

This clonotype turned up a few times. This chain joins TRBV5-6 and TRBJ1-1; possibly TRBD1 for D (5 bases). This CDR3 region has 13 residues. The germline V gene encodes CDR1 SGHDT and CDR2 YYEEEE. V was trimmed by 3 bases and J by 10 bases, leaving 16 bases between them. The chain's CDR3 is CASSSRGYLGAFF. The CDR3 nucleotides read TGTGCCAGCAGCTCCCGGGGGTACCTTGGAGCTTTCTTT.

This clonotype was observed a few times. The chain links TRBV21-1 to TRBJ2-6; the DNA was not used to check the table's D call, TRBD1. TRBV21-1 is designated a pseudogene. This CDR3 region has 19 residues. The CDR3: CASKSLMGRLNSGANVLTF. DNA for the CDR3: TGTGCCAGCAAATCCCTGATGGGACGCCTGAACTCTGGGGCCAACGTCCTGACTTTC.

On this clonotype: This could be a read error, since a much larger clone is one nucleotide away. This sequence joins TRBV12-3 or TRBV12-4 and TRBJ2-3, with D perhaps assigned TRBD1 or TRBD2 (6 bases each). CDR3 length equals 14 residues. CDR3 loop: CASSLIGGTGTQYF. The CDR3 DNA reads as TGTGCCAGCAGTTTAATCGGGGGCACAGGTACGCAGTATTTT.

This clonotype was seen more than once but under ten times. This chain's CDR3 is CAISGGSSGVSYEQYF. The CDR3 DNA reads TGTGCCATCAGTGGGGGAAGTAGCGGGGTATCCTACGAGCAGTACTTC. The chain joins TRBV10-3 to TRBJ2-7; 8 nucleotides match TRBD2. Looked up from germline, CDR1 is ENHRY and CDR2 is SYGVKD. Germline trimming cut 4 bases from V and 1 base from J; bases unmatched to any gene: 9. This CDR3 spans 16 amino acids.